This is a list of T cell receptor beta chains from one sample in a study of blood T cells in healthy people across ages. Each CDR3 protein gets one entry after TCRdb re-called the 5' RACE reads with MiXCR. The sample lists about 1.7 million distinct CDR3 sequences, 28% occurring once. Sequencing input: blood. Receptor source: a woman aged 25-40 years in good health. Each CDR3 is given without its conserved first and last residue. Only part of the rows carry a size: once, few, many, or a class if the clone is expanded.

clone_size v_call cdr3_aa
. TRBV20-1 STGTSGNDEQY
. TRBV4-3 ASSQDTGGPYEQY
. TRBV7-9 ASSLAPGRAYNEQF
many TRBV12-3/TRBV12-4 ASSRQEYEQY
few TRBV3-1 ASSQESVRELF
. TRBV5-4 ASSLVSLDTQY
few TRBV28 ASSSPGLLPEQY
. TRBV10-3 AISEVSADTQY
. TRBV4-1 ASSQKYSVQGELF
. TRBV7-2 ASSLLAAGGGYNEQF
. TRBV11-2 ASSTRQGGFLTGELF
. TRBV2 AGIHYVSGGKNIQY
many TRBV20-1 SARHPLIEYEQY
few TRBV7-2 ATPGTGIIYEQY
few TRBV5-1 ASSFRGEEGYT
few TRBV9 ASSVVSQGGNNEQF
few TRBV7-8 ASSSQPTPYSNQPQH
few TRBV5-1 ASSTLPLLGRKETQY
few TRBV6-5 ASSYSAGTAYGYT
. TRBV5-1 AGSRIPLRGFAYEQY
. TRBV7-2 ASSSLNRYEQY
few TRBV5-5 ASSLERLRPSYEQY
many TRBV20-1 SARGGIDYEQY
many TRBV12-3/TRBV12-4 ASSLRQHLQY
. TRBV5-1 ASSFGQREKLF
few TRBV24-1 ATSSRDKFQETQY
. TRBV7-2 ASTGTSWRDEQF
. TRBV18 ASSQLRDRKNEQF
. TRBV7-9 ASSANRPGLEKLF
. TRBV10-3 AISESGEGQETQY
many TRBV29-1 SVYAGPGEQY
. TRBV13 ASSFGRMGLAGDEQY
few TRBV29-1 SVQITNSDQPQH
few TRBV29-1 SVEGLLAGTGETQY
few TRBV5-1 ASSLRTASDSYNEQF
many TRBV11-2 ASFSGLAGGNEQF
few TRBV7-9 ASSSSTGSIFYEQY
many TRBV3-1 ASSPASGGARFGPNEQF